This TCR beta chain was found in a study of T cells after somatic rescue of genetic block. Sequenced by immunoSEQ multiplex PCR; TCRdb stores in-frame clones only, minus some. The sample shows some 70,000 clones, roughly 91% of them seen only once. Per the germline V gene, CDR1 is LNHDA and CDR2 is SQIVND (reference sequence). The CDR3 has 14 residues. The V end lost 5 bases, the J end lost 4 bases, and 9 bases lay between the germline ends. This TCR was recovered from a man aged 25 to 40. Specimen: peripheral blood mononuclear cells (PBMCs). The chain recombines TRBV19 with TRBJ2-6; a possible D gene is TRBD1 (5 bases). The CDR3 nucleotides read TGTGCCAGTAGTGCAGGGCCCGGGGCCAACGTCCTGACTTTC. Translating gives CASSAGPGANVLTF.